This T cell receptor beta chain is from a study of Tregs in tolerant kidney transplant recipients (dated by TCRdb to about 2019). Regarding the complete study: The study applied TCRbeta sequencing to find donor-specific regulatory T cells before combined kidney and bone marrow transplantation and then followed those same cells after transplant.

The study at large found these results: Because only a small number of patients were included, the study had limitations, and the results will need to be validated in larger populations as well as under other immunosuppression protocols. Because the PCR primers were changed over time for some patients, nucleotide-level comparison could not be performed across the samples from those patients. In tolerant patients, donor-specific Tregs expanded more than Tregs overall, which suggests antigen-driven rather than nonspecific expansion. Expanding Tregs with activated donor B cells appeared to identify the most biologically relevant and donor-specific TCRbeta repertoire. Biological reproducibility was not directly addressed, though technical replication error appeared minimal.

For TCRbeta CDR3 sequencing, genomic DNA was extracted from sorted cells using the QIAGEN DNeasy Blood and Tissue Kit. High-throughput TCRbeta CDR3 sequencing, which included PCR amplification with bias correction and internal controls, was done commercially through immunoSEQ. The study's processing was this. A unique productive TCRbeta sequence was defined by the CDR3 nucleotide sequence when primers matched, and otherwise by the CDR3 amino acid sequence together with the Vbeta and Jbeta genes. To correct for sorting error, sequences found in more than one sorted population at a frequency ratio of 2:1 or less were discarded, and the remaining shared sequences were assigned to the population with the higher frequency. A sequence was defined as donor-reactive if the sequence was expanded at least 5-fold in CFSE-low cells compared with unstimulated cells and had a frequency of at least 0.01% in CFSE-low cells. Jensen-Shannon divergence calculated on the top 100 TCRbeta sequences ranked by frequency was used to measure repertoire divergence. For any sample with multiple sequencing runs, sorting error was corrected in each run separately before the runs were pooled. What TCRdb holds here is the immuneACCESS table cut down to in-frame rearrangements. Part of the clones is not present; checked against another copy, under half of the missing clones reflect an unresolved V gene, and the others are unexplained. V, J and clone size are those of that table, while D and trimming were read from the DNA. The sample records around 64,000 clones, around 87% of which are singletons. 3.8% of the sample rests with the top ten.

According to the study, the label for this sample's time point signals: 6 months after combined kidney and bone marrow transplant. Transplants used related donors with nonmyeloablative bone marrow transplantation; mixed chimerism was transient in the human trials. Thawed PBMCs were FACS-sorted into unstimulated Tregs (CD4+CD25+CD127-), CD4+ non-Tregs (CD4+CD25-), CD4 cells and CD8 cells. The patients were several recipients of combined kidney and bone marrow transplants from the ITN036ST trial, and samples were available only for these trial subjects. Healthy control blood was separated into PBMCs by Ficoll density gradient and cryopreserved, and patient PBMCs were collected both before and after transplant. The CDR3, cysteine through phenylalanine, is 14 amino acids long. Just CDR3 DNA is preserved here, 42 bases in frame from base 1. V loses 3 bases, J loses 1 base, and the germline ends lie 7 bases apart. The germline V gene (reference sequence) gives CDR1 as MNHEY and CDR2 as SMNVEV.

In regard to this clone: No antigen is known for it. No base-level quality is on record; no much larger clone is a single base apart.

The sequencing used CD4+ T cells from blood (PBMCs), collected 6 months after the transplant. The source is a human patient who received a combined kidney and bone marrow transplant. In patients who had a transplant, some T cells may come from the graft donor. Rearrangement joined TRBV27 to TRBJ1-3; no D segment can be confidently identified. The CDR3 amino acid sequence is: CASSFSISGNTIYF. The DNA sequence is TGTGCCAGCAGTTTTTCAATTTCTGGAAACACCATATATTTT.